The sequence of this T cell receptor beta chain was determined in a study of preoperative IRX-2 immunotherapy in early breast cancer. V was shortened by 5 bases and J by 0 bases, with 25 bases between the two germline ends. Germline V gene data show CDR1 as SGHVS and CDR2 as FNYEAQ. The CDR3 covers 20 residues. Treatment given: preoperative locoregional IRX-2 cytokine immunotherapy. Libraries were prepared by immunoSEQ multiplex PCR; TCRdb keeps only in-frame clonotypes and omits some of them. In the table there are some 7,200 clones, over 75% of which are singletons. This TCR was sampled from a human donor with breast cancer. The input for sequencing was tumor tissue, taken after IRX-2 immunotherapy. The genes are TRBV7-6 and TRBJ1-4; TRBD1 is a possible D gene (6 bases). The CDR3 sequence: CASSSAGTLPGDTTNEKLFF. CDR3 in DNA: TGTGCCAGCAGCAGCGCCGGGACACTACCGGGGGATACAACTAATGAAAAACTGTTTTTT.